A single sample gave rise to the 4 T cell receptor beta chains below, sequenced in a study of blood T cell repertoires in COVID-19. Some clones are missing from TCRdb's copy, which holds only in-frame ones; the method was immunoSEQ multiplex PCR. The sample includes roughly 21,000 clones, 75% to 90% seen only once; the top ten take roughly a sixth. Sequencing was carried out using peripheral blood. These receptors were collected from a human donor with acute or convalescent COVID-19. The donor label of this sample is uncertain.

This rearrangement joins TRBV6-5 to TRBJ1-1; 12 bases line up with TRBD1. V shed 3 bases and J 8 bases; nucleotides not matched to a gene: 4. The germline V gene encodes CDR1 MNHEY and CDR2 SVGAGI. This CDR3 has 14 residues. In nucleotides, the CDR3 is TGTGCCAGCAGTTATGGGACAGGGGGCGGAGAAGCTTTCTTT. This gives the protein CASSYGTGGGEAFF.

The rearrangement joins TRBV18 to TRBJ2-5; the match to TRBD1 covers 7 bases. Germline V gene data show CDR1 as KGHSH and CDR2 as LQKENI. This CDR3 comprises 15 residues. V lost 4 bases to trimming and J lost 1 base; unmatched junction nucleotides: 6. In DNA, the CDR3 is TGTGCCAGCTCACAAATGACAGGGCCCCAAGAGACCCAGTACTTC. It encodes CASSQMTGPQETQYF.

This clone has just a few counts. The CDR3 nucleotides read TGTGCCAGCCGAGGGTACACCGGGGAGCTGTTTTTT. Its translation is CASRGYTGELFF. The chain couples TRBV19 to TRBJ2-2; perhaps TRBD2 as D (5 bases). From germline, CDR1 is LNHDA and CDR2 SQIVND (reference sequence). The CDR3 length is 12 residues. Trimming stripped 9 bases from V and 3 bases from J, with 8 bases between.

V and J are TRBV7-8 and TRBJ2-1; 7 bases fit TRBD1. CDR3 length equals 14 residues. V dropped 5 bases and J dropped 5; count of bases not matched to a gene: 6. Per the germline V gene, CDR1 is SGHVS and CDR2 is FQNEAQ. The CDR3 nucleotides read TGTGCCAGCAGCCCGACAGACAGGGACAATGAGCAGTTCTTC. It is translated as CASSPTDRDNEQFF.